These 5 T cell receptor beta chains came from one sample sequenced in a study of blood T cell repertoires in COVID-19. Here immunoSEQ multiplex PCR was the method, and the copy in TCRdb shows in-frame clones only, minus some. Altogether about 130,000 clones are present, nearly 70% being singletons, with the ten largest covering about 1.9%. Material: peripheral blood. The receptors originated from a woman in her 70s with acute or convalescent COVID-19.

This clone was counted a few times. V and J are TRBV20-1 and TRBJ2-5; D unresolved. The CDR3 consists of 13 residues. Trimming removed 3 bases at V and 7 bases at J, with 15 bases between. Germline V gives CDR1 DFQATT, CDR2 SNEGSKA (reference sequence). This chain's CDR3 is CSASSEASGTQYF. CDR3 DNA: TGCAGTGCTAGTTCTGAGGCTAGTGGGACCCAGTACTTC.

This clone was counted a single time. The chain recombines TRBV25-1 with TRBJ2-1, with a tentative D call TRBD2 (6 bases). Germline V gene lookup returns CDR1 MGHDK and CDR2 SYGVNS. The CDR3 loop spans 15 amino acids. V was cut by 3 bases and J by 1 base, with 10 bases left in between. The CDR3 bases are TGTGCCAGCAGTGAGACGGGAGCTTCCTACAATGAGCAGTTCTTC. Residues: CASSETGASYNEQFF.

This chain links TRBV7-3 with TRBJ1-5; D unclear. Germline V gene lookup returns CDR1 SGHTA and CDR2 FQGTGA. CDR3 length: 13 residues. The V end lost 3 bases, the J end lost 7 bases, and 10 bases lay between the germline ends. CDR3: CASSFLMGQPQHF. The DNA of the CDR3 is TGTGCCAGCAGCTTTTTAATGGGCCAGCCCCAGCATTTT.

V and J are TRBV2 and TRBJ2-1, with D unclear. The CDR3 is 12 amino acids. The V end lost 5 bases, the J end lost 7 bases, and 9 bases lay between the germline ends. In germline, CDR1 is SNHLY, CDR2 FYNNEI. CDR3 protein: CASSSLDNEQFF. For the CDR3, the DNA is TGTGCCAGCAGTTCCCTAGATAATGAGCAGTTCTTC.

The chain is built from TRBV11-2 and TRBJ1-2; the D is unclear. The CDR3 has 14 residues. Trimming removed 5 bases from V and 2 bases from J, with 12 bases in between. The germline CDR1 and CDR2 sequences are SGHAT and FQNNGV. The chain's CDR3 is CASSPPPRNYGYTF. CDR3 DNA: TGTGCCAGCAGCCCCCCTCCGCGCAACTATGGCTACACCTTC.